The sequence of this T cell receptor beta chain was determined in a study of blood T cell repertoires in COVID-19. Looking at the study overall: Collection of acute and convalescent COVID-19 samples took place in the United States, Italy and Spain. Sample material is recorded as cDNA or gDNA derived from T cells, B-cell-depleted T cells, or PBMCs.

Participants spanned ages 18 to 89 years and resided in some 22 US areas. Assignments of participants to cohorts depended upon their own reported clinical history. The germline gives CDR1 SGHNT, CDR2 YYREEE (reference sequence). The CDR3 consists of 16 residues. V was clipped by 2 bases and J by 0 bases, with 13 bases between them. Only in-frame clones appear in the TCRdb table, and some are missing; sequencing was by immunoSEQ multiplex PCR. This table has under 400,000 clones, 80% to 90% appearing once. The material sequenced was PBMCs or T cells enriched from blood (not recorded which). The source is a woman between 40 and 50 years old with acute COVID-19. V usage is TRBV5-4 and J usage is TRBJ2-3; TRBD2 is a possible D gene (6 bases). The chain's CDR3 is CASSFTAGRSTDTQYF. Written as DNA, the CDR3 is TGTGCCAGCAGCTTTACGGCCGGGAGAAGCACAGATACGCAGTATTTT.